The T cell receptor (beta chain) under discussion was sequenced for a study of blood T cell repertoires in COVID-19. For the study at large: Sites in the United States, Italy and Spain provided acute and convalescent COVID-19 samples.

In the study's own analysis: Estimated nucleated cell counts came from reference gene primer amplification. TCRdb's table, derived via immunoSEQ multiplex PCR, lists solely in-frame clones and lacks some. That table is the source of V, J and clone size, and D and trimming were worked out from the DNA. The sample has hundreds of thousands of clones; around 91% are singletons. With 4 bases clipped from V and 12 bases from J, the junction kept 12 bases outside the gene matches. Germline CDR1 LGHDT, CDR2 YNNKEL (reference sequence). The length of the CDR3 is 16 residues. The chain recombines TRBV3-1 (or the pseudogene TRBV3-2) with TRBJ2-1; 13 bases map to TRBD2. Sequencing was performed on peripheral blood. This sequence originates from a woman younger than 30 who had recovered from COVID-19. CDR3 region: CASSLKTGLAGIGQFF. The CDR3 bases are TGTGCCAGCAGCCTCAAAACGGGACTAGCGGGAATTGGGCAGTTCTTC.